This T cell receptor (beta chain) emerged from a study of OX40 agonist ivuxolimab in advanced cancers. Concerning the study at large: Ivuxolimab was an agonistic, fully human IgG2 monoclonal antibody directed against OX40 (CD134), a costimulatory receptor. Intravenous ivuxolimab was administered to patients every 2 weeks at six dose levels: 0.01, 0.1, 0.3, 1.5, 3 and 10 mg/kg. Of the 50 to 55 dose-escalation patients, hepatocellular carcinoma was present in approximately 20, melanoma in around 15, renal cell carcinoma in 9 and head and neck cancer in 9. In the dose-escalation cohort, approximately 82% of patients were male, and the mean age was approximately 60 years with a range of roughly 20 to 85. Prior anti-PD-1, anti-PD-L1 or anti-CTLA-4 therapy was permitted, and checkpoint inhibitors had been received by less than 45% of dose-escalation patients. Partial responses were achieved by three dose-escalation patients, of whom one had hepatocellular carcinoma and two had cutaneous melanoma. The point of sequencing TCRbeta in the periphery was to test whether ivuxolimab changed TCR sequence diversity and drove clonal T-cell expansion. The paper reports the monotherapy dose-escalation portion (N of about 52 patients) of the phase I ivuxolimab trial. What the research found in general, with its limitations: Low levels of normalized T-cell clonal expansion were also seen in some patients who did not respond. In partial responders in the 0.1-3.0 mg/kg groups, normalized peripheral clonal expansion was found to be among the lowest, especially among CD8+ T cells. At doses from 0.1 to 3.0 mg/kg, clonal expansion was seen in both CD4+ and CD8+ blood T cells between baseline and week 6. After ivuxolimab, more expanded clones were found on average in CD8+ T cells than in CD4+ T cells. Which antigens the clonally expanded peripheral T cells were specific for was not determined.

Genomic DNA was extracted from sorted cells for sequencing of the TCRbeta CDR3 region. The immunoSEQ Assay was used to sequence the TCRbeta CDR3 regions. Drawn from immuneACCESS, this table holds only the in-frame rearrangements with V and J called that TCRdb kept. Clones are partly lost; checked studies trace under half to an unresolved V gene and leave the rest unexplained. This sample lists fewer than 90,000 clones; roughly nine tenths were detected once. Of the sample, approximately 1.2% is held by the ten largest clones. Patients with autoimmune disease history or receiving systemic immunosuppression were excluded from the trial. Peripheral blood for TCR sequencing was collected from all dose cohorts at baseline, on cycle 4 day 1, and on cycle 7 day 1. Samples came from an open-label, multicenter, first-in-human phase I dose-escalation trial of ivuxolimab. The trial enrolled adults with locally advanced or metastatic head and neck squamous cell, hepatocellular, melanoma or renal cell carcinoma. Before TCR sequencing, CD4+ T cells and CD8+ T cells were sorted from peripheral blood as separate populations.

A few counts support this clone. It lacks a known antigen. No base quality information exists; no much larger clone differs at one position. This specimen consisted of CD4+ or CD8+ T cells sorted from blood, obtained in a trial of the OX40 agonist ivuxolimab. This clonotype originated in an adult with an advanced solid tumor such as melanoma, head and neck, liver or kidney cancer.

The sequenced DNA: TGTGCCAGCAGCCTCCGGCCTTGGGGGGGTGAAAAACTGTTTTTT. It is translated as CASSLRPWGGEKLFF. The sequence joins TRBV7-9 to TRBJ1-4, with a tentative D gene TRBD1 over 5 matching bases. The germline V gene (reference sequence) specifies SEHNR as CDR1 and FQNEAQ as CDR2. V drops 5 bases and J drops 7 bases, leaving 17 bases in between. The CDR3 goes from the cysteine to the phenylalanine over 15 residues. The only DNA kept is the CDR3, 45 bases in frame from the first base.